This TCR beta chain was observed in a study of vaccination effects on CD4 cells after COVID-19. At the level of the study: A few convalescent patients gave early and late post-vaccination samples. Post-vaccine specimens were collected at a median of 72 days following the second dose.

Sequencing used immunoSEQ multiplex PCR; TCRdb keeps in-frame clones, though not all of them. The sample carries 15,000 or so clones, around 84% recorded once. The germline CDR1 and CDR2 sequences are MNHEY and SMNVEV (reference sequence). CDR3 length: 13 residues. Trimming cost V 3 bases and J 0 bases, with 6 bases left between them. Sequencing was preceded by expansion of antigen-specific CD4+ T cells with viral peptide pools in the ViraFEST assay. Scientists isolated CD4+ T cells after an approximately 10-day culture period ended. Between March and December 2020, the person had a SARS-CoV-2 infection that PCR confirmed. Either the BNT162b2 or mRNA-1273 vaccine was given to participants in two doses. Cultivation was performed at 1.5 million to 2.5 million PBMC per well with approximately 10 IU/ml IL-2 and around 10 ug/ml peptides added. The authors replaced half the medium with IL-2 medium on days 3 and 7.

Comments on this clone: The antigen is undetermined.

The receptor comes from a human donor who had a prior SARS-CoV-2 infection. The sample was CD4+ T cells from PBMCs cultured with HCoV-NL63 spike peptides, taken after COVID-19 vaccination. V and J are TRBV27 and TRBJ2-7; no clear D. CDR3: CASSFSNSYEQYF. The CDR3, as DNA: TGTGCCAGCAGTTTTTCAAACTCCTACGAGCAGTACTTC.